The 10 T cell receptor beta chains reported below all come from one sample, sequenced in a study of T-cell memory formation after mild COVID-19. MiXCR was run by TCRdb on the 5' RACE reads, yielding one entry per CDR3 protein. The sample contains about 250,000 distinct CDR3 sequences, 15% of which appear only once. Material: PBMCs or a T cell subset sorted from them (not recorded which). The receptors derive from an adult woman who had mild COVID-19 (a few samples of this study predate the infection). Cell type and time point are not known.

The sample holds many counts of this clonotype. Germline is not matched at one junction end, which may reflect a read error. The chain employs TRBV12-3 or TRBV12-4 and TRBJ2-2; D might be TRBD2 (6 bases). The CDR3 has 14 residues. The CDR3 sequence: CASSWGLFPGKLFF. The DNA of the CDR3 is TGTGCCAGCAGTTGGGGACTTTTTCCCGGGAAGCTGTTTTTT.

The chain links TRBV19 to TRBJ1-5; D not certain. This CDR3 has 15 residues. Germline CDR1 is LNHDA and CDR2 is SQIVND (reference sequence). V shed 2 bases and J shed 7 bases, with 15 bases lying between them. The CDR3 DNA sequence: TGTGCCAGTAGTATACCCCGACGGGAGGGACAGCCCCAGCATTTT. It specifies CASSIPRREGQPQHF.

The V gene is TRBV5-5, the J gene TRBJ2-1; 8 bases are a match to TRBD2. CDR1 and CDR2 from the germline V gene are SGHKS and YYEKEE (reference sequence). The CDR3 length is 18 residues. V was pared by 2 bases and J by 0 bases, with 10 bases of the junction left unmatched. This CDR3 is CASSFSAQRENSYNEQFF. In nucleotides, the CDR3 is TGTGCCAGCAGCTTTTCAGCGCAGCGGGAGAACTCCTACAATGAGCAGTTCTTC.

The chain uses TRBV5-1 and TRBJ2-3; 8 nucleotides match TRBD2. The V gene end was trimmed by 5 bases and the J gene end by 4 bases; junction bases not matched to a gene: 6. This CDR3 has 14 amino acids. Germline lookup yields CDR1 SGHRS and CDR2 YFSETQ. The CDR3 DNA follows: TGCGCCAGCAGGGGGCAGCGGGAGCCAGATACGCAGTATTTT. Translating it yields CASRGQREPDTQYF.

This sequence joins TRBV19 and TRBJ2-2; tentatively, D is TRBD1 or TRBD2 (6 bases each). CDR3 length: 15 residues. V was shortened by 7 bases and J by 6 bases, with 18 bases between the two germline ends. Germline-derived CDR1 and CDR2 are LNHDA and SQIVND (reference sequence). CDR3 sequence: CASTGGLTGPGELFF. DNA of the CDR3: TGTGCCAGTACTGGGGGGCTCACTGGACCCGGGGAGCTGTTTTTT.

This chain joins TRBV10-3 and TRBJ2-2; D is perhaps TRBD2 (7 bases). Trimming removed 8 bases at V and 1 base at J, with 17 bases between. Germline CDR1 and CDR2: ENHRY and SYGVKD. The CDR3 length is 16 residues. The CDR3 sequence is CAIPGRSGQNTGELFF. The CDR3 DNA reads TGTGCCATCCCCGGGAGGTCGGGACAGAACACCGGGGAGCTGTTTTTT.

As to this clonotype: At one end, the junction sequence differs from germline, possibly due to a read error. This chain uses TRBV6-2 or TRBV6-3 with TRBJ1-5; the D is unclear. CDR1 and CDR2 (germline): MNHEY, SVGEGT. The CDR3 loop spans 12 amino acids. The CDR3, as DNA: TGTGCCAGCAGTTTTGACGCCATGTCACTGGATTTT. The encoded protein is CASSFDAMSLDF.

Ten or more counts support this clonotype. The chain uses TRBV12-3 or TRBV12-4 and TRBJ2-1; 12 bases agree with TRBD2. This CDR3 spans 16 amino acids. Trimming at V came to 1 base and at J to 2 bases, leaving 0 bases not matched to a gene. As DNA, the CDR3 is TGTGCCAGCAGTTTAGGGACTAGCGGGGCCTACAATGAGCAGTTCTTC. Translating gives CASSLGTSGAYNEQFF.

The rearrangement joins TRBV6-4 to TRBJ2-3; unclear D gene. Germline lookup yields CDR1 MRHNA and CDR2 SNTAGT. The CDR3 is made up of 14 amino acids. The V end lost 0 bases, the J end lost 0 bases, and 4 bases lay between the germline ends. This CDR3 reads CASSDSTSTDTQYF. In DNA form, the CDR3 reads TGTGCCAGCAGTGACTCGACTAGCACAGATACGCAGTATTTT.

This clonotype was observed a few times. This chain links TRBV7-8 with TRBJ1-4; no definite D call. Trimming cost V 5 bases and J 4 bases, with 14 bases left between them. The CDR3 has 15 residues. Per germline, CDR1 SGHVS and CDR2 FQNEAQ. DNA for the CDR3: TGTGCCAGCAGCCTGGAGTCCGTCCGTAATGAAAAACTGTTTTTT. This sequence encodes CASSLESVRNEKLFF.